The 6 T cell receptor beta chains presented below share a single source sample, sequenced in a study of T-cell memory formation after mild COVID-19. TCRdb passed the 5' RACE reads through MiXCR, listing each CDR3 protein once. The repertoire holds 210,000 or so distinct CDR3 sequences, with around 26% as singletons. What was sequenced was PBMCs or a T cell subset sorted from them (not recorded which). These receptor sequences come from an adult woman who had mild COVID-19 (a few samples of this study predate the infection). Cell type and time point are not known.

This clonotype was seen a few times. The chain links TRBV20-1 to TRBJ2-1; D is undetermined. Germline V lookup: CDR1 DFQATT, CDR2 SNEGSKA (reference sequence). The CDR3 contains 11 residues. V lost 3 bases and J 9 bases, leaving 9 bases between the germline ends. CDR3 nucleotides: TGCAGTGCTAGCCCGGTTAGTGAGCAGTTCTTC. It specifies CSASPVSEQFF.

This clonotype was detected a few times. The chain employs TRBV20-1 and TRBJ2-7; D is unresolved. V dropped 0 bases and J dropped 2 bases, with 11 bases sitting between them. Germline CDR1 reads DFQATT; CDR2 reads SNEGSKA (reference sequence). The CDR3 has 14 residues. For the CDR3, the DNA is TGCAGTGCTAGAGAGCGCAACCCCCCCTACGAGCAGTACTTC. It codes for CSARERNPPYEQYF.

This clonotype was seen a handful of times. The V call is TRBV20-1, the J call TRBJ1-1; D is unclear. Germline CDR1 is DFQATT and CDR2 is SNEGSKA (reference sequence). The CDR3 length is 14 residues. The germline V and J ends were trimmed by 7 bases and 3 bases, with 18 bases remaining between them. The CDR3 sequence is CSVPQPGLDTEAFF. DNA for the CDR3: TGCAGTGTTCCTCAGCCGGGCTTGGACACTGAAGCTTTCTTT.

Only a few counts were recorded for this clonotype. This chain uses TRBV5-8 with TRBJ2-3; 10 bases are shared with TRBD2. Germline V lookup: CDR1 SGHTS, CDR2 YDEGEE. This CDR3 region has 15 residues. V was pared by 1 base and J by 6 bases, with 5 bases of the junction left unmatched. The chain's CDR3 is CASSLLASGGDTQYF. The CDR3 bases are TGTGCCAGCAGCTTGCTGGCTAGCGGGGGCGATACGCAGTATTTT.

This clonotype was picked up a small number of times. This chain links TRBV10-3 with TRBJ2-7, with D uncertain. The ends were cut back, 4 bases at V and 6 bases at J, with 13 bases in the middle. Per the germline V gene, CDR1 is ENHRY and CDR2 is SYGVKD. The CDR3 loop spans 13 amino acids. CDR3 nucleotide sequence: TGTGCCATCAGTGGACGGCTTAGTTCCGAGCAGTACTTC. It yields the protein CAISGRLSSEQYF.

This clonotype came up a few times. V is TRBV7-9 and J is TRBJ2-1; 11 bases are a match to TRBD2. This CDR3 contains 15 residues. J gave up 7 bases and V 6 bases, and 8 bases lay outside the gene matches. Per germline, CDR1 SEHNR and CDR2 FQNEAQ (reference sequence). The CDR3 coding sequence is TGTGCCAGCAGTCCACTAGCGGGAGCGGGGAATGAGCAGTTCTTC. It encodes CASSPLAGAGNEQFF.